The sequence of this TCR beta chain was determined in a study of cytomegalovirus exposure and HLA in healthy donors. Study-level findings and limits: Analyzed later, most CMV-associated TCR beta chains appeared HLA-restricted. Among the most significant clusters, several appeared linked to common viral pathogens in a later analysis. The listing of some 170 TCR beta chains classed them as cytomegalovirus-associated.

Details on this clone: The antigen remains undetermined.

The CDR3 runs to 13 residues. Germline V gene lookup returns CDR1 MDHEN and CDR2 SYDVKM. The J segment lost 13 bases and the V segment lost 8 bases, leaving 15 bases of the junction unmatched. A multiplex PCR was run with 60 Vbeta primers and 13 Jbeta primers. Source study methods: Around 11 million shared chains were among approximately 87 million unique TCR beta chains counted in a later analysis. Sequencing used immunoSEQ multiplex PCR; TCRdb keeps in-frame clones, though not all of them. V and J calls and clone size are as listed in that table; D and trimming were resolved from the DNA. The sample lists 75,000 to 80,000 clones, about 78% seen once, with 0.8% to 1.1% in the top ten.

The rearrangement links TRBV28 to TRBJ2-5, with TRBD2 matching 8 bases. This sequence was found in a male donor in good health and CMV-seronegative. The sequencing sample was made of PBMCs. CDR3: CASGPGGRPRRYF. The CDR3 DNA follows: TGTGCCAGCGGGCCAGGCGGGAGGCCCCGTCGGTACTTC. The full variable domain, rest sourced from reference TRBV28 and TRBJ2-5, is DVKVTQSSRYLVKRTGEKVFLECVQDMDHENMFWYRQDPGLGLRLIYFSYDVKMKEKGDIPEGYSVSREKKERFSLILESASTNQTSMYLCASGPGGRPRRYFGPGTRLLVL.